These 30 T cell receptor beta chains came from one sample sequenced in a study of cytomegalovirus exposure and HLA in healthy donors. Amplification used 60 Vbeta primers and 13 Jbeta primers. The protocol was immunoSEQ multiplex PCR, while the TCRdb copy is restricted to in-frame clones and leaves out a portion. The profile shows about 130,000 clones, approximately 82% of them singletons. Sequencing was done on a sample of PBMCs. The receptor set was obtained from a boy younger than 10 in good health and CMV-seronegative.

The V call is TRBV27, the J call TRBJ2-1, with 7 nucleotides matching TRBD1. Germline CDR1 is MNHEY and CDR2 is SMNVEV (reference sequence). Trimming cost V 6 bases and J 2 bases; bases outside gene matches: 7. There are 15 residues in the CDR3. The CDR3 sequence is CASSDREETYNEQFF. DNA for the CDR3: TGTGCCAGCAGCGACAGGGAAGAAACCTACAATGAGCAGTTCTTC.

V is TRBV5-4 and J is TRBJ2-7, with D perhaps TRBD2 (9 bases). V dropped 3 bases and J dropped 5 bases, with 24 bases sitting between them. CDR3 length: 17 amino acids. Germline V gene lookup returns CDR1 SGHNT and CDR2 YYREEE (reference sequence). CDR3 sequence reads: CASSSTGDGGGADEQYF. For the CDR3, the DNA is TGTGCCAGCAGCTCGACAGGGGATGGCGGGGGGGCAGACGAGCAGTACTTC.

This chain uses TRBV18 with TRBJ1-1; 12 positions match TRBD1. The CDR3 is 17 residues long. The V and J ends lost 3 bases and 10 bases, in that order; junction bases with no gene match: 15. Germline CDR1 and CDR2: KGHSH and LQKENI. CDR3 DNA: TGTGCCAGCTCACCTTATTCGGGACAGGGGGCGCAGGTTGGAGCTTTCTTT. It translates to CASSPYSGQGAQVGAFF.

Here the CDR3 reads CASSGTVDPPLHF. CDR3 sequence (DNA): TGTGCCAGCAGTGGGACAGTAGACCCACCCCTCCACTTT. The chain is built from TRBV2 and TRBJ1-6, with D perhaps matching TRBD1 (6 bases). The CDR3 covers 13 residues. V was clipped by 4 bases and J by 11 bases, with 12 bases between them. CDR1 SNHLY and CDR2 FYNNEI come from the germline V gene.

This clone appeared a single time. The gene calls are TRBV7-9 and TRBJ1-2, with TRBD1 identical over 8 bases. The germline V gene encodes CDR1 SEHNR and CDR2 FQNEAQ (reference sequence). The ends lost 5 bases at V and 0 bases at J; junction bases unmatched: 5. CDR3 length: 15 amino acids. In DNA form, the CDR3 reads TGTGCCAGCAGCCAACAGGGGGAGCCTAACTATGGCTACACCTTC. Translation: CASSQQGEPNYGYTF.

The V call is TRBV10-3, the J call TRBJ2-3; D may be TRBD2 (6 bases). V shed 6 bases and J shed 1 base, with 11 bases lying between them. Germline V gives CDR1 ENHRY, CDR2 SYGVKD. The CDR3 length is 14 residues. Here the CDR3 reads CAIRSDYGTDTQYF. The CDR3 DNA is TGTGCCATCAGATCGGACTACGGCACAGATACGCAGTATTTT.

The V call is TRBV18, the J call TRBJ1-5; the match to TRBD1 covers 9 bases. The CDR3 contains 16 residues. Germline assignment: CDR1 KGHSH and CDR2 LQKENI. The V and J ends lost 0 bases and 7 bases, in that order; junction bases with no gene match: 7. CDR3 coding DNA: TGTGCCAGCTCACCACCCGGGACAGGGATCGGGCAGCCCCAGCATTTT. Amino acids: CASSPPGTGIGQPQHF. Supplemented by reference TRBV18 and TRBJ1-5, the full variable domain reads NAGVMQNPRHLVRRRGQEARLRCSPMKGHSHVYWYRQLPEEGLKFMVYLQKENIIDESGMPKERFSAEFPKEGPSILRIQQVVRGDSAAYFCASSPPGTGIGQPQHFGDGTRLSIL.

This sequence joins TRBV28 and TRBJ1-2, with TRBD1 identical over 9 bases. This CDR3 has 14 residues. The trim removed 5 bases at V and 6 bases at J, leaving 7 bases unmatched. Germline loops: CDR1 MDHEN, CDR2 SYDVKM. CDR3 loop: CASSLGQGLNGYTF. CDR3 sequence (DNA): TGTGCCAGCAGTCTGGGACAGGGACTAAATGGCTACACCTTC.

This chain joins TRBV19 and TRBJ2-2; D is ambiguous. The CDR3 has 13 amino acids. The germline V gene has CDR1 LNHDA and CDR2 SQIVND (reference sequence). The germline V and J ends were trimmed by 2 bases and 6 bases, with 7 bases remaining between them. This CDR3 is CASSIYVSGELFF. CDR3 in DNA: TGTGCCAGTAGTATATATGTTTCCGGGGAGCTGTTTTTT.

Only one count was recorded for this clone. The V and J genes are TRBV7-2 and TRBJ2-3; 7 positions agree with TRBD1. V lost 8 bases, J lost 5 bases, and 10 bases stayed unmatched. Germline loops: CDR1 SGHTA, CDR2 FQGNSA. This CDR3 comprises 14 residues. The CDR3 sequence: CASGTDPRGDTQYF. The CDR3 DNA sequence: TGTGCCAGCGGGACAGACCCCCGAGGAGATACGCAGTATTTT.

The chain combines TRBV10-3 with TRBJ2-7; a weak D match, TRBD2 (6 bases). Trimming took off 3 bases at V and 9 bases at J, with 12 bases between the two ends. CDR1 is ENHRY and CDR2 is SYGVKD in the germline V gene. CDR3 length: 12 amino acids. The chain's CDR3 is CAISDGARGQYV. In DNA, the CDR3 is TGTGCCATCAGTGACGGGGCGCGGGGGCAGTACGTC.

V usage is TRBV2 and J usage is TRBJ2-3; TRBD1 might be the D (6 bases). Germline V CDR1 and CDR2: SNHLY, FYNNEI. The V end was cut by 3 bases, the J end by 2 bases, with 15 bases between. The CDR3 is 16 amino acids. The CDR3 bases are TGTGCCAGCAGTGACCCGGGACACCCATCCACAGATACGCAGTATTTT. Translation: CASSDPGHPSTDTQYF.

The chain recombines TRBV6-1 with TRBJ1-2; 8 nucleotides agree with TRBD1. The CDR3 has 14 amino acids. CDR1 is MNHNS and CDR2 is SASEGT in the germline V gene. The V and J ends lost 6 bases and 6 bases, in that order; junction bases with no gene match: 9. CDR3 sequence reads: CASRLRQGRNGYTF. CDR3 coding DNA: TGTGCCAGCAGACTTCGACAGGGGAGGAATGGCTACACCTTC.

CDR3 in amino acids: CASSYTGSYGYTF. Here the CDR3 DNA reads TGTGCCAGCAGTTATACAGGGAGCTATGGCTACACCTTC. The chain uses TRBV6-5 and TRBJ1-2; tentative D call: TRBD1 (6 bases). This CDR3 spans 13 amino acids. CDR1 and CDR2 (germline): MNHEY, SVGAGI. V was pared by 3 bases and J by 4 bases, with 9 bases between.

The chain joins TRBV10-3 to TRBJ1-5; 7 nucleotides agree with TRBD1. CDR3 length: 15 residues. V was clipped by 5 bases and J by 1 base; unmatched bases: 5. The germline V gene encodes CDR1 ENHRY and CDR2 SYGVKD. CDR3 amino acids: CAISNEGQSNQPQHF. DNA for the CDR3: TGTGCCATCAGTAACGAGGGACAGAGCAATCAGCCCCAGCATTTT.

The chain carries TRBV10-3 and TRBJ2-3; the match to TRBD2 covers 9 bases. The CDR3 sequence is 19 residues long. V lost 3 bases, J lost 3 bases, and 16 bases stayed unmatched. CDR1 is ENHRY and CDR2 is SYGVKD in the germline V gene. The CDR3 sequence is CAISDLGAGGPHATDTQYF. DNA for the CDR3: TGTGCCATCAGTGACCTGGGGGCGGGGGGGCCCCATGCGACAGATACGCAGTATTTT.

The chain is built from TRBV18 and TRBJ2-1, with D possibly TRBD1 on 6 matching bases. The CDR3 spans 15 residues. With 3 bases removed from V and 6 bases from J, the gap between germline ends came to 15 bases. The germline CDR1 and CDR2 sequences are KGHSH and LQKENI. CDR3 loop: CASSPTGSGSNEQFF. As DNA, the CDR3 is TGTGCCAGCTCACCCACAGGGTCTGGTAGCAATGAGCAGTTCTTC.

The table lists this clone with a count of one. The chain links TRBV14 to TRBJ1-2, with D possibly TRBD1 on 5 matching bases. V lost 1 base and J lost 1, with 10 bases in between. The CDR3 covers 15 residues. Germline V CDR1 and CDR2: SGHDN, FVKESK. CDR3 DNA: TGTGCCAGCAGCCAAGCAGGGACTATTAACTATGGCTACACCTTC. It yields the protein CASSQAGTINYGYTF.

This clone was counted a few times. Relative to the germline gene, one junction end is altered; a read error may explain this. This chain connects TRBV7-3 to TRBJ2-1; TRBD2 aligns across 9 bases. Germline lookup yields CDR1 SGHTA and CDR2 FQGTGA. This CDR3 is built from 16 residues. The DNA of the CDR3 is TGTGCCAGCAGCCCCTCGCGGGGGGGCTCCCACAATGAGCAGTTCTTC. Its translation is CASSPSRGGSHNEQFF.

The chain employs TRBV20-1 and TRBJ2-7, with a tentative D call TRBD2 (6 bases). This CDR3 spans 11 amino acids. V dropped 6 bases and J dropped 9 bases, with 15 bases sitting between them. Germline CDR1 and CDR2: DFQATT and SNEGSKA (reference sequence). The CDR3, as DNA: TGCAGTGCCCGACGGGAGTTGGTGCAGTACGTC. This gives the protein CSARRELVQYV.

The rearrangement joins TRBV6-4 to TRBJ2-1; 9 bases line up with TRBD2. With 0 bases clipped from V and 12 bases from J, the junction kept 9 bases outside the gene matches. CDR3 length: 15 residues. The germline CDR1 and CDR2 sequences are MRHNA and SNTAGT. CDR3 loop: CASSDSGGGAEVQFF. The CDR3 region has the DNA TGTGCCAGCAGTGACTCTGGCGGGGGGGCCGAAGTGCAGTTCTTC.

The chain is built from TRBV11-2 and TRBJ2-1; 7 bases fit TRBD1. Trimming at V came to 6 bases and at J to 2 bases, leaving 7 bases not matched to a gene. Looked up from germline, CDR1 is SGHAT and CDR2 is FQNNGV. This CDR3 has 15 residues. The CDR3, as DNA: TGTGCCAGCAGATTAAGGGACAGTCCCTACAATGAGCAGTTCTTC. Translation gives CASRLRDSPYNEQFF.

The chain couples TRBV6-6 to TRBJ1-2; D may be TRBD1 (5 bases). The length of the CDR3 is 15 residues. V dropped 5 bases and J dropped 0 bases, with 13 bases sitting between them. Germline CDR1 is MNHNY and CDR2 is SVGAGI (reference sequence). CDR3 region: CASSAPGFTNYGYTF. CDR3 coding DNA: TGTGCCAGCAGTGCCCCAGGGTTTACTAACTATGGCTACACCTTC.

In nucleotides, the CDR3 is TGTGCCTGGACCGACAGGGCCTACAATGAGCAGTTCTTC. Its protein is CAWTDRAYNEQFF. V is TRBV30 and J is TRBJ2-1, with 7 bases identical to TRBD1. The CDR3 loop spans 13 amino acids. J lost 2 bases, V lost 4 bases, and 2 bases had no gene match. Germline CDR1 reads GTSNPN; CDR2 reads SVGIG (reference sequence).

Concerning this clone itself: This sample includes further DNA sequences coding for the same CDR3. The chain carries TRBV7-6 and TRBJ2-1; D gene unclear. The germline V gene has CDR1 SGHVS and CDR2 FNYEAQ. CDR3 length equals 13 residues. Trimming pared 0 bases from V and 6 bases from J, leaving 6 bases between. The CDR3 DNA is TGTGCCAGCAGCTTAGCGCGGTCCAATGAGCAGTTCTTC. Residues: CASSLARSNEQFF.

The J gene is TRBJ2-5, the V gene TRBV2, with 9 bases lining up with TRBD1. This CDR3 region has 13 residues. Trimming removed 6 bases from V and 5 bases from J; junction bases left unmatched: 4. Germline CDR1 is SNHLY and CDR2 is FYNNEI. CDR3 sequence: CASRGTGSETQYF. The CDR3 nucleotides are TGTGCCAGCAGGGGGACAGGGTCGGAGACCCAGTACTTC.

The chain links TRBV6-1 to TRBJ2-7; the match to TRBD2 covers 7 bases. The length of the CDR3 is 13 residues. Germline CDR1 reads MNHNS; CDR2 reads SASEGT. V was clipped by 4 bases and J by 1 base; unmatched bases: 1. CDR3 protein: CASSAGRSYEQYF. The CDR3 DNA reads TGTGCCAGCAGTGCCGGGAGGTCCTACGAGCAGTACTTC.

This clone has just a few counts. The genes are TRBV19 and TRBJ2-1, with D hard to call. Germline lookup yields CDR1 LNHDA and CDR2 SQIVND (reference sequence). The ends were cut back, 3 bases at V and 4 bases at J, with 13 bases in the middle. This CDR3 contains 15 residues. DNA for the CDR3: TGTGCCAGTAGTATCCCGGCAGGCAGTTACAATGAGCAGTTCTTC. It yields the protein CASSIPAGSYNEQFF. The full variable domain, in which reference TRBV19 and TRBJ2-1 provide the parts outside the CDR3, is DGGITQSPKYLFRKEGQNVTLSCEQNLNHDAMYWYRQDPGQGLRLIYYSQIVNDFQKGDIAEGYSVSREKKESFPLTVTSAQKNPTAFYLCASSIPAGSYNEQFFGPGTRLTVL.

V usage is TRBV7-8 and J usage is TRBJ2-1; 8 nucleotides align to TRBD1. Germline V CDR1 and CDR2: SGHVS, FQNEAQ. Trimming removed 4 bases from V and 10 bases from J; junction bases left unmatched: 3. This CDR3 region has 12 residues. In DNA form, the CDR3 reads TGTGCCAGCAGCTCTCCAGGGGGCGAGCAGTTCTTC. Amino acid sequence: CASSSPGGEQFF.

The V gene is TRBV5-1, the J gene TRBJ1-2; D not certain. From germline, CDR1 is SGHRS and CDR2 YFSETQ. The CDR3 sequence is 14 residues long. Trimming removed 0 bases at V and 3 bases at J, with 9 bases between. In DNA, the CDR3 is TGCGCCAGCAGCTTGGGGCAGGCACACTATGGCTACACCTTC. It codes for CASSLGQAHYGYTF. Looking up the rest from reference TRBV5-1 and TRBJ1-2 gives the full variable domain: KAGVTQTPRYLIKTRGQQVTLSCSPISGHRSVSWYQQTPGQGLQFLFEYFSETQRNKGNFPGRFSGRQFSNSRSEMNVSTLELGDSALYLCASSLGQAHYGYTFGSGTRLTVV.